This TCR beta chain was obtained from a study of CD8+CD57+ T cells in acquired aplastic anemia. Study findings and constraints: Patients and controls had CD8+ Simpson's diversity values that were not significantly distinct. There were over 25 CD8+ CDR3 sequences that occurred in both patients and controls.

Profiling that covered TCR beta VDJ and CDR3 relied on genomic DNA as its template. Each CDR3 protein gets one entry after TCRdb re-called the reads with MiXCR. The data show about 160,000 distinct CDR3 sequences, about 50% seen once. Only patients with CD8+CD57+ cell expansion on flow cytometry were chosen for sequencing. Therapy had not been given to patients before blood sampling. This clonotype came up once. Its antigen remains unidentified. The TCR sequence derives from a human donor with aplastic anemia. Sequences were obtained from sorted CD4+, CD8+, or CD8+CD57+ T cells (not recorded which) from PBMCs.

The chain's CDR3 is CASSMKASGSYEQYF. CDR3 nucleotides: TGTGCCAGTAGTATGAAGGCTAGCGGGAGCTACGAGCAGTACTTC. The chain carries TRBV19 and TRBJ2-7, with 10 bases aligning to TRBD2. The CDR3 has 15 residues. Trimming cost V 3 bases and J 3 bases; bases outside gene matches: 5. Germline CDR1 and CDR2: LNHDA and SQIVND (reference sequence).